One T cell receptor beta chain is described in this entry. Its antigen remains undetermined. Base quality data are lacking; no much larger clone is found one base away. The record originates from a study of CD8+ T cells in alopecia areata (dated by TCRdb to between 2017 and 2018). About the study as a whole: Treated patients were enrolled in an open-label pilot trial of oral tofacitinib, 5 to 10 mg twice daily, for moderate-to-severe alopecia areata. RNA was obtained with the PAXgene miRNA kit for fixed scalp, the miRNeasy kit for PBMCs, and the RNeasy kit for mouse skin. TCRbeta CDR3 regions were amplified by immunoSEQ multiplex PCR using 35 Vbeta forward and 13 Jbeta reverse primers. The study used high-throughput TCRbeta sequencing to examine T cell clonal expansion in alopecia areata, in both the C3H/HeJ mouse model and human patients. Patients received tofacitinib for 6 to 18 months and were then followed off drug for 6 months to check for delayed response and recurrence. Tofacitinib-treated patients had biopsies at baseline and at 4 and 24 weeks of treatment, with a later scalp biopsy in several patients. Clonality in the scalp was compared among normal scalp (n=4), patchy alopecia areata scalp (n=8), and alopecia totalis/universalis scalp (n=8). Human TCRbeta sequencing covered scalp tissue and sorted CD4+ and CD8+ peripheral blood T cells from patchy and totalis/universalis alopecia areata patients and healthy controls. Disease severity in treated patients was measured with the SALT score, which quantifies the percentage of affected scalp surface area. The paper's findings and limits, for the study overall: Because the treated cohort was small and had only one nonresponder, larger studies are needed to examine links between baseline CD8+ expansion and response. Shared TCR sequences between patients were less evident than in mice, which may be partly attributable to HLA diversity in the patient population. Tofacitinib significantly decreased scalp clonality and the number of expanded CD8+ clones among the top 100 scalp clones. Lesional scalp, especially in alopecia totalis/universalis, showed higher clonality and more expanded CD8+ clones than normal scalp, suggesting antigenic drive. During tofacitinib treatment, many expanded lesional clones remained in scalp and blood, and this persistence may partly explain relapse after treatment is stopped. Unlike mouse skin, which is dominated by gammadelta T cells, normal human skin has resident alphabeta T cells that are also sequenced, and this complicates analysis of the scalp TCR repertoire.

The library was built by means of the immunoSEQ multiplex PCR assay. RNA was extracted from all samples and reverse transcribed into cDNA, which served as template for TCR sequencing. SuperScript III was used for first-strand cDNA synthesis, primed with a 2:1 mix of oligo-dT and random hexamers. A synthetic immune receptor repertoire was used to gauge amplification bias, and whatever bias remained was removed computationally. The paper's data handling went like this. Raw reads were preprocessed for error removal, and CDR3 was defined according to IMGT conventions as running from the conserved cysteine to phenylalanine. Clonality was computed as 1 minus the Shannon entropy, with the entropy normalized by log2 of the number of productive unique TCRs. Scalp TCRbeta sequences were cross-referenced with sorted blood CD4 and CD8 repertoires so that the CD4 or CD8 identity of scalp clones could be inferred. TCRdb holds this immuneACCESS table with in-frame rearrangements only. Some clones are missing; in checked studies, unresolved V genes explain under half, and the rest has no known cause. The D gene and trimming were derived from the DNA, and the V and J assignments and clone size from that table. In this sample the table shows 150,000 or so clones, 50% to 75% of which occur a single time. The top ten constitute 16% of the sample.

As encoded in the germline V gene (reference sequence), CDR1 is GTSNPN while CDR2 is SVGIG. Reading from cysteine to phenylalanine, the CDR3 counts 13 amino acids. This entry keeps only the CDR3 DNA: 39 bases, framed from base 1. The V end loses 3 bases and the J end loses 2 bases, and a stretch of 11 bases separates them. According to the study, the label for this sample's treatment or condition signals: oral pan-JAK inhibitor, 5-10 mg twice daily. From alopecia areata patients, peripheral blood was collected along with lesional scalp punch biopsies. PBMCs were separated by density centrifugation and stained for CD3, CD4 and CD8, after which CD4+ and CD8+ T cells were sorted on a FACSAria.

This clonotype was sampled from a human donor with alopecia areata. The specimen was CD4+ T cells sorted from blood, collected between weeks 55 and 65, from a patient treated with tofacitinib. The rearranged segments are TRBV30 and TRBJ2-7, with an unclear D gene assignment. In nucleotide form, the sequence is TGTGCCTGGAGATATTTCGGTGCCTACGAGCAGTACTTC. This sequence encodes CAWRYFGAYEQYF.